The text below deals with one T cell receptor beta chain. Its antigen is not identified. The data are from a study of T cell responses to AZD1222 COVID-19 vaccine. Method: immunoSEQ multiplex PCR; TCRdb's copy keeps in-frame clones and lacks some. The sample records approximately 94,000 clones, around 87% being singletons. Findings and caveats of the study: The peak T cell response came first, and repertoires were sampled only after it. Mostly white British, mostly female donors; authors suggested clonal diversity may be underestimated.

The TCR was taken from an adult in good health. Sequencing was performed on peripheral blood, taken on day 0 of MenACWY control vaccination.

The CDR3 DNA reads as TGTGCCAGCAGCTCCAGTAGGAGAGGCAGGGGAGCCTACAATGAGCAGTTCTTC. This sequence encodes CASSSSRRGRGAYNEQFF. V and J are TRBV9 and TRBJ2-1, with a possible D match to TRBD1 (6 bases). Looked up from germline, CDR1 is SGDLS and CDR2 is YYNGEE. V was clipped by 4 bases and J by 2 bases, with 22 bases between them. The CDR3 totals 18 residues.